Below, 31 T cell receptor beta chains from the same sample are listed, as sequenced in a study of shared clonotypes between healthy human individuals. Assay: immunoSEQ multiplex PCR; the TCRdb copy retains only in-frame clones and omits some. The sample consists of fewer than 2.5 million clones, 93% of them appearing once. Input material: naive CD4+ T cells from PBMCs. Stated subset: CD45RA+ positively selected. The source of these receptors is a man between 18 and 29 years old in good health. Some clones in this sample may be carry-over from other donors' samples.

This clone has a single count. The chain is built from TRBV7-2 and TRBJ2-1; D possibly corresponds to TRBD1 (5 bases). The CDR3 sequence is 16 residues long. Trimming shortened V by 3 bases and J by 2 bases, and 14 bases separated the two germline ends. Germline values: CDR1 SGHTA, CDR2 FQGNSA. CDR3 amino acids: CASSFSDSFPYNEQFF. The CDR3 DNA follows: TGTGCCAGCAGCTTTTCCGACAGTTTCCCCTACAATGAGCAGTTCTTC.

This CDR3 reads CSVDGPRGGRTEQFF. In nucleotides, the CDR3 is TGCAGCGTTGATGGGCCTAGGGGAGGAAGGACGGAGCAGTTCTTC. The chain couples TRBV29-1 to TRBJ2-1; possible D gene TRBD2, 6 bases. Trimming took off 3 bases at V and 10 bases at J, with 22 bases between the two ends. The CDR3 runs to 15 residues. In germline, CDR1 is SQVTM, CDR2 ANQGSEA.

This clone was seen once. The chain couples TRBV9 to TRBJ2-3; no reliable D call. The CDR3 sequence is 16 residues long. CDR1 and CDR2 from the germline V gene are SGDLS and YYNGEE. Trimming left V 0 bases short and J 4 bases short, with 15 bases between. The CDR3 DNA reads as TGTGCCAGCAGCGTAGGCCGAACACTCAAAGCAGATACGCAGTATTTT. As protein: CASSVGRTLKADTQYF.

This clone was counted a single time. The rearrangement uses TRBV10-3 and TRBJ1-1, with D tentatively TRBD1 (6 bases). Germline CDR1 and CDR2: ENHRY and SYGVKD. V shed 7 bases and J shed 1 base, with 10 bases lying between them. The CDR3 consists of 13 residues. CDR3 amino acids: CAITKDRNTEAFF. The CDR3 DNA reads as TGTGCCATCACCAAGGACAGGAACACTGAAGCTTTCTTT.

The J gene is TRBJ2-3, the V gene TRBV4-3; TRBD2 agrees at 8 bases. V was clipped by 3 bases and J by 3 bases; unmatched bases: 8. The CDR3 length is 16 residues. Germline-derived CDR1 and CDR2 are LGHNA and YSLEER. The CDR3 sequence is CASSQVGGALTDTQYF. CDR3 bases: TGCGCCAGCAGCCAGGTCGGGGGGGCGTTAACAGATACGCAGTATTTT.

On this clone itself: The sample carries other DNA sequences with the same CDR3. The chain carries TRBV28 and TRBJ2-5; D ambiguous. Trimming took 2 bases from V and 1 from J, leaving 8 bases between them. Germline V gene sequence: CDR1 MDHEN, CDR2 SYDVKM. There are 14 residues in the CDR3. CDR3: CASSLSPGQETQYF. The DNA for the CDR3 is TGTGCCAGCAGTTTAAGCCCCGGCCAAGAGACCCAGTACTTC.

The chain carries TRBV9 and TRBJ1-1; D is undetermined. Trimming removed 1 base from V and 1 base from J, with 5 bases in between. CDR1 SGDLS and CDR2 YYNGEE come from the germline V gene. The CDR3 covers 13 residues. The CDR3 spells CASSVFTNTEAFF. The CDR3 nucleotides read TGTGCCAGCAGCGTATTCACGAACACTGAAGCTTTCTTT.

The chain employs TRBV11-2 and TRBJ2-7; 11 bases fit TRBD2. CDR3 length: 15 residues. V shed 6 bases and J 5 bases; nucleotides not matched to a gene: 9. The germline V gene has CDR1 SGHAT and CDR2 FQNNGV. The CDR3 DNA follows: TGTGCCAGCAGTTACACTAGCGGGAGTCCCCACGAGCAGTACTTC. Its translation: CASSYTSGSPHEQYF.

The table lists this clone with a count of one. The chain links TRBV9 to TRBJ1-1; D is ambiguous. Germline loops: CDR1 SGDLS, CDR2 YYNGEE. Trimming took off 0 bases at V and 8 bases at J, with 17 bases between the two ends. The CDR3 is 15 amino acids. The CDR3 loop is CASSVDGTPRVEAFF. The CDR3 DNA sequence: TGTGCCAGCAGCGTAGACGGAACACCTCGCGTGGAAGCTTTCTTT.

V and J are TRBV18 and TRBJ1-1, with 8 bases that match TRBD1. V lost 4 bases, J lost 2 bases, and 9 bases stayed unmatched. The germline V gene has CDR1 KGHSH and CDR2 LQKENI. The CDR3 runs 16 residues. CDR3 in DNA: TGTGCCAGCTCACTAGGACAGGGCTGGAGAAACACTGAAGCTTTCTTT. It translates to CASSLGQGWRNTEAFF.

The chain carries TRBV11-2 and TRBJ1-1; 8 nucleotides match TRBD1. V lost 1 base to trimming and J lost 4 bases; unmatched junction nucleotides: 2. CDR3 length: 14 residues. Germline V gene data show CDR1 as SGHAT and CDR2 as FQNNGV. The CDR3 DNA reads TGTGCCAGCAGCTTAGGCCAGGGGGCCACTGAAGCTTTCTTT. This encodes CASSLGQGATEAFF.

J is TRBJ1-4 and V is TRBV9, with no clear D. Trimming shortened V by 0 bases and J by 0 bases, and 3 bases separated the two germline ends. This CDR3 has 14 amino acids. Per the germline V gene, CDR1 is SGDLS and CDR2 is YYNGEE. The CDR3 sequence is CASSVEPTNEKLFF. As DNA, the CDR3 is TGTGCCAGCAGCGTAGAGCCAACTAATGAAAAACTGTTTTTT.

The chain links TRBV25-1 to TRBJ2-7; no definite D call. This CDR3 comprises 13 residues. The V gene lost 5 bases and the J gene lost 0 bases, with 8 bases spanning the gap. Germline CDR1 is MGHDK and CDR2 is SYGVNS. The CDR3, as DNA: TGTGCCAGCAGTAGACCGGGCTCCTACGAGCAGTACTTC. It codes for CASSRPGSYEQYF.

This chain connects TRBV7-2 to TRBJ2-3; TRBD2 agrees at 10 bases. V shed 5 bases and J 8 bases; nucleotides not matched to a gene: 10. Germline-derived CDR1 and CDR2 are SGHTA and FQGNSA. This CDR3 has 15 amino acids. Written as DNA, the CDR3 is TGTGCCAGCAGCCAAATTAGCGGGAGGTGGGTTACGCAGTATTTT. Translated, it gives CASSQISGRWVTQYF. The variable domain in full, completed from reference TRBV7-2 and TRBJ2-3, reads GAGVSQSPSNKVTEKGKDVELRCDPISGHTALYWYRQSLGQGLEFLIYFQGNSAPDKSGLPSDRFSAERTGGSVSTLTIQRTQQEDSAVYLCASSQISGRWVTQYFGPGTRLTVL.

This chain uses TRBV29-1 with TRBJ2-3, with unresolved D. Deletions cut 3 bases from V and 1 base from J, with 14 bases between. The CDR3 covers 15 residues. Germline assignment: CDR1 SQVTM and CDR2 ANQGSEA. CDR3 amino acids: CSVESVGWGTDTQYF. CDR3 sequence (DNA): TGCAGCGTTGAGTCCGTGGGGTGGGGCACAGATACGCAGTATTTT.

The genes are TRBV9 and TRBJ2-7; 7 bases map to TRBD1. In germline, CDR1 is SGDLS, CDR2 YYNGEE. Trimming took 4 bases from V and 5 from J; bases not matched to a gene: 6. This CDR3 spans 13 amino acids. CDR3 protein: CASSKQGNDEQYF. In DNA form, the CDR3 reads TGTGCCAGCAGCAAACAGGGGAATGACGAGCAGTACTTC. The variable domain in full, with the rest retrieved from reference TRBV9 and TRBJ2-7, is DSGVTQTPKHLITATGQRVTLRCSPRSGDLSVYWYQQSLDQGLQFLIQYYNGEERAKGNILERFSAQQFPDLHSELNLSSLELGDSALYFCASSKQGNDEQYFGPGTRLTVT.

In the case of this clone: Other nucleotide sequences from this sample produce the same CDR3. The V gene is TRBV6-1, the J gene TRBJ1-2, with 8 bases lining up with TRBD1. Germline loops: CDR1 MNHNS, CDR2 SASEGT. The CDR3 extends over 15 amino acids. The V segment lost 0 bases and the J segment 5 bases; nucleotides outside the gene matches: 5. The CDR3 DNA reads as TGTGCCAGCAGTGAAGCGGGGACAGGCGATTATGGCTACACCTTC. Translating it yields CASSEAGTGDYGYTF.

The rearrangement joins TRBV2 to TRBJ1-1; no clear D gene. V was trimmed by 6 bases and J by 0 bases, leaving 11 bases between them. CDR1 and CDR2 (germline): SNHLY, FYNNEI. The CDR3 spans 14 residues. The CDR3, as DNA: TGTGCCAGCAGGGTAGTCGGAATGAACACTGAAGCTTTCTTT. Its translation: CASRVVGMNTEAFF.

The chain links TRBV4-1 to TRBJ1-5, with D perhaps TRBD1 (6 bases). The CDR3 contains 16 residues. Trimming took off 0 bases at V and 3 bases at J, with 12 bases between the two ends. Germline V CDR1 and CDR2: MGHRA, YSYEKL. The CDR3, as DNA: TGCGCCAGCAGCCAAGAAGGGGGGAGACTCAATCAGCCCCAGCATTTT. It specifies CASSQEGGRLNQPQHF.

In the case of this clone: The identical CDR3 is also encoded by other nucleotide sequences in the sample. V is TRBV29-1 and J is TRBJ2-1, with TRBD1 matching 10 bases. Germline assignment: CDR1 SQVTM and CDR2 ANQGSEA. Germline trimming cut 7 bases from V and 4 bases from J; bases unmatched to any gene: 7. The CDR3 has 14 residues. In DNA form, the CDR3 reads TGCAGCGCCCTCCGGGACAGGGGTTACAATGAGCAGTTCTTC. This sequence encodes CSALRDRGYNEQFF.

Regarding this clone: In the same sample, other DNA sequences code for this CDR3. The V and J genes are TRBV9 and TRBJ2-7; possibly TRBD2 for D (6 bases). The germline V gene has CDR1 SGDLS and CDR2 YYNGEE. This CDR3 spans 15 amino acids. Trimming took off 0 bases at V and 3 bases at J, with 13 bases between the two ends. CDR3 sequence: CASSVGGTGVYEQYF. As DNA, the CDR3 is TGTGCCAGCAGCGTAGGCGGAACGGGGGTCTACGAGCAGTACTTC.

The chain has TRBV27 and TRBJ2-7; the D call may be TRBD1 or TRBD2 (5 bases each). This CDR3 is 16 amino acids long. Germline values: CDR1 MNHEY, CDR2 SMNVEV (reference sequence). Trimming shortened V by 3 bases and J by 0 bases, and 15 bases separated the two germline ends. The CDR3 DNA reads TGTGCCAGCAGTTTCGCCCCACAGGAGGCCTCCTACGAGCAGTACTTC. Translated, it gives CASSFAPQEASYEQYF.

This clone was found once. The chain combines TRBV2 with TRBJ1-1; a possible D gene is TRBD1 (5 bases). The CDR3 length is 14 residues. With 5 bases removed from V and 1 base from J, the gap between germline ends came to 11 bases. Per the germline V gene, CDR1 is SNHLY and CDR2 is FYNNEI. The CDR3 nucleotides read TGTGCCAGCAGTTTACAGACAGCGAACACTGAAGCTTTCTTT. Protein product: CASSLQTANTEAFF.

The table lists this clone with a count of one. The genes are TRBV28 and TRBJ2-1; possibly TRBD1 or TRBD2 for D (7 bases each). There are 21 residues in the CDR3. Between the trimmed V and J ends, which lost 3 bases and 7 bases, there was a span of 34 bases. Germline-derived CDR1 and CDR2 are MDHEN and SYDVKM. The CDR3 here is CASSFREGKKGGGSRRNEQFF. In DNA, the CDR3 is TGTGCCAGCAGTTTCCGCGAAGGTAAAAAAGGGGGCGGGAGTAGGCGGAATGAGCAGTTCTTC.

This rearrangement joins TRBV2 to TRBJ1-1; TRBD1 agrees at 7 bases. V lost 6 bases to trimming and J lost 4 bases; unmatched junction nucleotides: 8. The CDR3 runs to 14 residues. Looked up from germline, CDR1 is SNHLY and CDR2 is FYNNEI. CDR3 in DNA: TGTGCCAGCAGCTCGACAGGGTTGGGCACTGAAGCTTTCTTT. Translated: CASSSTGLGTEAFF.

Written as DNA, the CDR3 is TGTGCCAGTAGCCTGGCGGGGGCAGGGGAGCAGTACTTC. Translating it yields CASSLAGAGEQYF. The chain couples TRBV19 to TRBJ2-7, with D possibly being TRBD2 (7 bases). V was shortened by 6 bases and J by 7 bases, with 16 bases between the two germline ends. Germline V CDR1 and CDR2: LNHDA, SQIVND (reference sequence). This CDR3 has 13 residues. The full variable domain, with the rest looked up from reference TRBV19 and TRBJ2-7, is DGGITQSPKYLFRKEGQNVTLSCEQNLNHDAMYWYRQDPGQGLRLIYYSQIVNDFQKGDIAEGYSVSREKKESFPLTVTSAQKNPTAFYLCASSLAGAGEQYFGPGTRLTVT.

The count of this clone is one. The chain is built from TRBV6-1 and TRBJ2-7, with TRBD1 matching 7 bases. V trimming: 6 bases; J trimming: 5 bases; junction bases outside the gene matches: 7. CDR3 length: 13 residues. The germline CDR1 and CDR2 sequences are MNHNS and SASEGT. The CDR3 coding sequence is TGTGCCAGCAGGACAGGGAATCGGAACGAGCAGTACTTC. This codes for CASRTGNRNEQYF.

The chain has TRBV4-1 and TRBJ2-5; 7 nucleotides agree with TRBD1. The CDR3 covers 14 residues. The germline V gene has CDR1 MGHRA and CDR2 YSYEKL. The trim removed 3 bases at V and 1 base at J, leaving 2 bases unmatched. The CDR3, as DNA: TGCGCCAGCAGCCAGACAGGGTTCCAAGAGACCCAGTACTTC. It codes for CASSQTGFQETQYF.

On this clone itself: Other DNA sequences in this sample translate to the same CDR3. J is TRBJ1-1 and V is TRBV5-1; D may be TRBD1 (6 bases). V was clipped by 1 base and J by 3 bases, with 10 bases between them. The CDR3 has 14 residues. CDR1 is SGHRS and CDR2 is YFSETQ in the germline V gene. The CDR3 DNA reads as TGCGCCAGCAGCTTGTTGGCAGGGGACACTGAAGCTTTCTTT. Its protein is CASSLLAGDTEAFF. Full variable domain (outside the CDR3, taken from reference TRBV5-1 and TRBJ1-1): KAGVTQTPRYLIKTRGQQVTLSCSPISGHRSVSWYQQTPGQGLQFLFEYFSETQRNKGNFPGRFSGRQFSNSRSEMNVSTLELGDSALYLCASSLLAGDTEAFFGQGTRLTVV.

This chain connects TRBV5-1 to TRBJ2-3, with D uncertain. This CDR3 has 16 residues. The germline V gene has CDR1 SGHRS and CDR2 YFSETQ. V was clipped by 3 bases and J by 3 bases, with 17 bases between them. The CDR3, as DNA: TGCGCCAGCAGCTCTTACCGGGCCCTTGGTACAGATACGCAGTATTTT. As protein: CASSSYRALGTDTQYF.

The DNA of the CDR3 is TGCACCAGCAGCCAAGATGTGGTATACAGGGGCTGTGCTAATGAAAAACTGTTTTTT. It is translated as CTSSQDVVYRGCANEKLFF. The chain links TRBV1 to TRBJ1-4; the table's TRBD1 call for D was not verified on the DNA. TRBV1 is deemed a pseudogene. The CDR3 covers 19 residues.